What follows are 23 T cell receptor beta chains derived from one specimen sequenced in a study of metastatic and nonmetastatic thyroid tumors. TCRdb re-analyzed the PCR reads using MiXCR. The sample holds 14,000 to 15,000 clones, around 3.6% seen once. Before thyroid surgery, none of the patients had received any treatment. The source material was tumor tissue. These receptors all stem from a female donor with papillary thyroid cancer or a benign thyroid nodule (not recorded which). Some clones in this sample may be carry-over from other donors' samples.

In its sample, this clone was seen a few times. The rearrangement joins TRBV6-5 to TRBJ1-2; perhaps TRBD1 as D (5 bases). Trimming took off 4 bases at V and 3 bases at J, with 18 bases between the two ends. The germline V gene encodes CDR1 MNHEY and CDR2 SVGAGI. This CDR3 has 16 residues. This CDR3 is CASSSFNGAGDYGYTF. The CDR3 region has the DNA TGTGCCAGCAGTTCCTTTAACGGGGCGGGTGACTATGGCTACACCTTC.

A few counts support this clone. Its ends do not fully match the called genes, so a read error is possible. The chain joins TRBV6-4 to TRBJ2-3; unclear D gene. The CDR3 is made up of 14 amino acids. The germline V gene encodes CDR1 MRHNA and CDR2 SNTAGT. This CDR3 is CAISDGHGTDTQYF. CDR3 bases: TGTGCCATCAGTGATGGCCACGGAACAGATACGCAGTATTTT.

The chain links TRBV19 to TRBJ1-1, with a tentative D call TRBD1 (6 bases). The CDR3 length is 13 residues. The germline gives CDR1 LNHDA, CDR2 SQIVND (reference sequence). The V gene lost 7 bases and the J gene lost 1 base, with 10 bases spanning the gap. CDR3 amino acids: CASTRGRNTEAFF. The CDR3 nucleotides are TGTGCCAGTACTCGGGGGCGGAACACTGAAGCTTTCTTT.

This clone was observed a handful of times. The chain carries TRBV6-5 and TRBJ2-3, with 8 bases fitting TRBD1. The germline gives CDR1 MNHEY, CDR2 SVGAGI. Trimming cost V 0 bases and J 3 bases; bases outside gene matches: 5. This CDR3 has 16 amino acids. Here the CDR3 reads CASSYSLNRGTDTQYF. In DNA form, the CDR3 reads TGTGCCAGCAGTTACTCACTCAACAGGGGGACAGATACGCAGTATTTT.

This clone showed up many times. V usage is TRBV15 and J usage is TRBJ1-1; D is uncertain. The V end lost 5 bases, the J end lost 2 bases, and 12 bases lay between the germline ends. The CDR3 covers 14 residues. Germline lookup yields CDR1 LNHNV and CDR2 YYDKDF (reference sequence). CDR3 loop: CATSGGGLNTEAFF. The CDR3 DNA reads TGTGCCACCAGCGGCGGAGGATTAAACACTGAAGCTTTCTTT. The full variable domain, rest sourced from reference TRBV15 and TRBJ1-1, is DAMVIQNPRYQVTQFGKPVTLSCSQTLNHNVMYWYQQKSSQAPKLLFHYYDKDFNNEADTPDNFQSRRPNTSFCFLDIRSPGLGDTAMYLCATSGGGLNTEAFFGQGTRLTVV.

This clone was detected only a few times. V and J are TRBV5-1 and TRBJ2-7, with D perhaps matching TRBD2 (5 bases). This CDR3 has 15 residues. Trimming took off 0 bases at V and 7 bases at J, with 17 bases between the two ends. CDR1 and CDR2 from the germline V gene are SGHRS and YFSETQ. CDR3 coding DNA: TGCGCCAGCAGCTTGGACATTGTCGAGGGCCGGGAGCAGTACTTC. It yields the protein CASSLDIVEGREQYF.

This clone was observed a handful of times. The V and J genes are TRBV5-1 and TRBJ2-1; D is ambiguous. This CDR3 has 14 amino acids. Trimming removed 0 bases from V and 0 bases from J, with 4 bases in between. Germline CDR1 is SGHRS and CDR2 is YFSETQ. The CDR3 loop is CASSLGGSYNEQFF. The DNA of the CDR3 is TGCGCCAGCAGCTTGGGGGGCTCCTACAATGAGCAGTTCTTC.

The rearrangement links TRBV28 to TRBJ1-5, with 8 bases matching TRBD1. V lost 3 bases and J lost 6; bases outside the gene matches: 7. The CDR3 loop spans 15 amino acids. Germline-derived CDR1 and CDR2 are MDHEN and SYDVKM. The CDR3 DNA follows: TGTGCCAGCAGTTTCGGACAGGGCTTTCGTCAGCCCCAGCATTTT. Translating it yields CASSFGQGFRQPQHF.

The rearrangement links TRBV19 to TRBJ1-1; D remains ambiguous. The CDR3 covers 15 residues. Per germline, CDR1 LNHDA and CDR2 SQIVND (reference sequence). V lost 5 bases and J lost 3, with 16 bases in between. CDR3 in DNA: TGTGCCAGTAGTCTGAGCCGGTATCGGGACACTGAAGCTTTCTTT. This encodes CASSLSRYRDTEAFF.

This clone was seen a handful of times. The chain employs TRBV6-2 or TRBV6-3 and TRBJ1-2; D not certain. V gave up 2 bases and J gave up 7 bases, with 14 bases separating them. The CDR3 consists of 14 residues. The germline CDR1 and CDR2 sequences are MNHEY and SVGEGT. The CDR3 reads CASSYKEESGGYTF. The CDR3 coding sequence is TGTGCCAGCAGTTACAAGGAGGAGTCGGGTGGCTACACCTTC.

This clone was detected only a few times. V gene TRBV20-1 combines with J gene TRBJ1-5; a weak D match, TRBD1 (6 bases). Trimming shortened V by 1 base and J by 7 bases, and 11 bases separated the two germline ends. CDR3 size: 13 residues. The germline CDR1 and CDR2 sequences are DFQATT and SNEGSKA (reference sequence). In nucleotides, the CDR3 is TGCAGTGCTAGAGTCCCAGGGGAGCAGCCCCAGCATTTT. It is translated as CSARVPGEQPQHF.

The V call is TRBV6-5, the J call TRBJ1-1, with D unclear. The CDR3 has 12 amino acids. The germline CDR1 and CDR2 sequences are MNHEY and SVGAGI. Trimming stripped 0 bases from V and 8 bases from J, with 7 bases between. CDR3 loop: CASSYSGSEAFF. The CDR3, as DNA: TGTGCCAGCAGTTACTCTGGGTCCGAAGCTTTCTTT.

Concerning this clone: This likely comes from a read error, as the CDR3 has no conserved phenylalanine or tryptophan at its end. CDR3 protein: CASSLAAGDGTQYL. CDR3 nucleotide sequence: TGCGCCAGCAGCTTGGCTGCGGGAGATGGGACCCAGTACCTC. The genes are TRBV5-1 and TRBJ2-5, with TRBD2 identical over 7 bases. The V gene's germline CDR1 is SGHRS and CDR2 YFSETQ. Trimming cost V 0 bases and J 7 bases; bases outside gene matches: 6. This CDR3 region has 14 residues.

This chain joins TRBV6-1 and TRBJ2-7; possible D gene TRBD1, 5 bases. Germline V gene lookup returns CDR1 MNHNS and CDR2 SASEGT. The length of the CDR3 is 12 residues. The V gene lost 10 bases and the J gene lost 1 base, with 11 bases spanning the gap. This CDR3 reads CATTQGSYEQYF. As DNA, the CDR3 is TGTGCCACCACGCAGGGTTCCTACGAGCAGTACTTC.

This clone has more than one count but fewer than ten. Written as DNA, the CDR3 is TGTGCCAGCAGCTTAGTGCCCCAAGAAGAGACCCAGTACTTC. Its translation: CASSLVPQEETQYF. J is TRBJ2-5 and V is TRBV11-2; no firm D call. Germline V CDR1 and CDR2: SGHAT, FQNNGV. CDR3 length: 14 amino acids. Trimming left V 1 base short and J 3 bases short, with 9 bases between. The full variable domain, rest sourced from reference TRBV11-2 and TRBJ2-5, is EAGVAQSPRYKIIEKRQSVAFWCNPISGHATLYWYQQILGQGPKLLIQFQNNGVVDDSQLPKDRFSAERLKGVDSTLKIQPAKLEDSAVYLCASSLVPQEETQYFGPGTRLLVL.

There are a few counts of this clone. This chain connects TRBV27 to TRBJ1-6, with TRBD1 as a possible D gene (5 bases). The germline V gene encodes CDR1 MNHEY and CDR2 SMNVEV (reference sequence). V was shortened by 7 bases and J by 6 bases, with 19 bases between the two germline ends. This CDR3 is built from 16 residues. As DNA, the CDR3 is TGTGCCAGCATGGTGAGGGGCAGTGGTTTTAATTCACCCCTCCACTTT. Protein sequence: CASMVRGSGFNSPLHF.

This clone was counted between two and nine times. The chain employs TRBV6-4 and TRBJ2-3; D not resolved. CDR1 MRHNA and CDR2 SNTAGT come from the germline V gene. CDR3 size: 14 residues. Between the trimmed V and J ends, which lost 3 bases and 4 bases, there was a span of 11 bases. The CDR3: CASSEFDGADTQYF. CDR3 coding DNA: TGTGCCAGCAGTGAGTTCGATGGGGCAGATACGCAGTATTTT.

This clone has a handful of counts. This sequence joins TRBV6-6 and TRBJ1-6; D gene ambiguous. V shed 0 bases and J shed 9 bases, with 9 bases lying between them. Germline assignment: CDR1 MNHNY and CDR2 SVGAGI (reference sequence). The CDR3 spans 14 residues. Here the CDR3 reads CASSYSRLGSPLHF. The CDR3, as DNA: TGTGCCAGCAGTTACTCGAGATTAGGTTCACCCCTCCACTTT.

This clone has only a few counts. The CDR3 DNA is TGTGCCAGCAGTTTCGTTACAGGGGTCTTCTACGAGCAGTACTTC. It specifies CASSFVTGVFYEQYF. The rearrangement links TRBV12-3 or TRBV12-4 to TRBJ2-7; TRBD1 agrees at 7 bases. The CDR3 runs 15 residues. The J segment lost 3 bases and the V segment lost 3 bases, leaving 8 bases of the junction unmatched.

This clone showed up just a few times. J is TRBJ2-7 and V is TRBV3-1; 10 nucleotides align to TRBD2. There are 16 residues in the CDR3. J was trimmed by 4 bases and V by 1 base; bases with no gene match: 7. Germline V gene lookup returns CDR1 LGHDT and CDR2 YNNKEL (reference sequence). The CDR3 region has the DNA TGTGCCAGCAGCCAAGGACTAGCGGGTTATTCATACGAGCAGTACTTC. This sequence encodes CASSQGLAGYSYEQYF.

This clone was counted between two and nine times. The rearrangement links TRBV7-6 to TRBJ2-1; D remains ambiguous. CDR1 is SGHVS and CDR2 is FNYEAQ in the germline V gene. The CDR3 is 13 amino acids. With 5 bases removed from V and 5 bases from J, the gap between germline ends came to 10 bases. CDR3 coding DNA: TGTGCCAGCAGCCGACCGCCCCACAATGAGCAGTTCTTC. This translates into CASSRPPHNEQFF.

This clone was seen at least ten times. The rearrangement links TRBV6-1 to TRBJ1-3, with D unresolved. The CDR3 covers 15 residues. CDR1 MNHNS and CDR2 SASEGT come from the germline V gene. Trimming left V 7 bases short and J 0 bases short, with 13 bases between. Here the CDR3 reads CASMVSVDSGNTIYF. Written as DNA, the CDR3 is TGTGCCAGCATGGTTTCGGTAGACTCTGGAAACACCATATATTTT.

With respect to this clone: The junction differs from germline at one of its ends, possibly a read error. This rearrangement joins TRBV28 to TRBJ1-1, with a possible D match to TRBD1 (5 bases). This CDR3 comprises 13 residues. CDR1 and CDR2 (germline): MDHEN, SYDVKM. CDR3 coding DNA: TGTGCCAGCAGCCAAACAGGAAATCTTGAAGCTTCCTTT. Translated, it gives CASSQTGNLEASF.